This record covers a single T cell receptor (beta chain). This clonotype was found many times. Its antigen is still unknown. Base qualities are not recorded, but no much larger clone differs from it by a single base. The record originates from a study of T cell repertoires in cytomegalovirus infection (dated by TCRdb to between 2017 and 2020). For the study in its entirety: The HLA type of each donor mattered for the analysis, because public TCR beta signatures pointed to carriage of CMV infection along with the matching HLA type. What the authors observed across the whole study: Carriers of CMV infection plus the relevant HLA type were discriminated by the cumulative frequency of public TCR beta family members in the study cohort and in an independent roughly 370-donor cohort. In the ex vivo response, HLA-C-restricted CMV-specific TCR beta clonotypes were dominant, and in two of eight donors the single most frequent clonotype came from this HLA-C-restricted group.

Reads for this sample came from an Illumina HiSeq 1500. TCRdb took the public reads, trimmed them with fastp at Q25, ran MiXCR for clone calling and kept in-frame beta chains. Merged by CDR3 protein, the rows form single entries marked with the most common genes and DNA. The sample data list 250,000 to 300,000 distinct CDR3 sequences, and about 18% of these were observed just once. Less than 50% of the sample is taken by the ten largest. The CDR3 sequence holds 15 residues, the cysteine and phenylalanine included. Only the CDR3 DNA is retained, 45 bases long and in frame from the first base. CDR1 SGHTA and CDR2 FQGNSA were looked up in the germline V gene. V is pared back by 7 bases and J by 0 bases, with 16 bases lying between the germline termini.

The clonotype comes from a human donor in good health (CMV status not recorded). Some clones in this sample may be carry-over from other donors' samples. The material sequenced was CD8+ T cells from PBMCs. The chain joins TRBV7-2 to TRBJ2-7; confidence is insufficient to name the D gene. The DNA sequence is as follows: TGTGCCAGCACCGAGGACCGAACAGTCTCCTACGAGCAGTACTTC. This gives the protein CASTEDRTVSYEQYF. Full variable domain (CDR3 extended with the reference TRBV7-2 and TRBJ2-7 proteins): GAGVSQSPSNKVTEKGKDVELRCDPISGHTALYWYRQSLGQGLEFLIYFQGNSAPDKSGLPSDRFSAERTGGSVSTLTIQRTQQEDSAVYLCASTEDRTVSYEQYFGPGTRLTVT.